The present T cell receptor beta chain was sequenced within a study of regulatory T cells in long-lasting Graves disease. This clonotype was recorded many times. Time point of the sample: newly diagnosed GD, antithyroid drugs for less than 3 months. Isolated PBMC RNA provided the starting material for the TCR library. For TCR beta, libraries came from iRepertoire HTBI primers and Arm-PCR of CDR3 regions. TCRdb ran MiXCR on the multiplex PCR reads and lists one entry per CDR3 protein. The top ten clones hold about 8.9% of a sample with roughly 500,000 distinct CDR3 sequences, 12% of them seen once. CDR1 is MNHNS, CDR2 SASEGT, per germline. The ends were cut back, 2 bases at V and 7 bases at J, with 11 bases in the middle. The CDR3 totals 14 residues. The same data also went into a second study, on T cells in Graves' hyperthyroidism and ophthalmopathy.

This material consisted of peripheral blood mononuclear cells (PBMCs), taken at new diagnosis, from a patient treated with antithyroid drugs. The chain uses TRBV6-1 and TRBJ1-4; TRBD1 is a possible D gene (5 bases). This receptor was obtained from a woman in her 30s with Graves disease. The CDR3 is CASSERGRGEKLFF. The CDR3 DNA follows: TGTGCCAGCAGTGAAAGGGGAAGGGGTGAAAAACTGTTTTTT.